The clone carrying this TCR beta chain was counted many times. What it binds is unknown. This specimen comes from a study of T cells in Graves' hyperthyroidism and ophthalmopathy. TCR beta CDR3 regions were amplified from RNA transcripts. The TCR CDR3 first-round RT-PCR relied on the HTBI primer set. One entry per CDR3 protein, called by TCRdb with MiXCR from the multiplex PCR reads. The sample has 550,000 to 850,000 distinct CDR3 sequences; around 20% are singletons. Whole-study results and caveats: Ophthalmopathy was separated from stable hyperthyroidism by a 13 V-J model.

Hyperthyroidism was newly diagnosed in patients aged 18 to 65 (duration under 2 months). CDR3 length: 13 residues. Trimming took 3 bases from V and 5 from J, leaving 8 bases between them. Looked up from germline, CDR1 is LGHDT and CDR2 is YNNKEL (reference sequence). The sequenced material came from blood. The chain recombines TRBV3-1 with TRBJ1-3; D uncertain. The receptor's source is a woman in her 50s with Graves' hyperthyroidism that later progressed to Graves' ophthalmopathy. The DNA for the CDR3 is TGTGCCAGCAGCCAGGATGACAGAAACACCATATATTTT. Its protein is CASSQDDRNTIYF.